These 12 T cell receptor beta chains came from one sample sequenced in a study of shared clonotypes between healthy human individuals. Repertoires were generated with immunoSEQ multiplex PCR, while TCRdb's copy carries only in-frame clones and drops some. This repertoire shows around 530,000 clones, around three quarters found once; its top ten account for approximately 12%. Material: PBMCs. The receptor source for this set is a woman in her forties in good health. Some clones in this sample may be carry-over from other donors' samples.

V and J are TRBV2 and TRBJ2-1; 10 nucleotides align to TRBD1. The ends lost 7 bases at V and 4 bases at J; junction bases unmatched: 7. The CDR3 totals 15 residues. In germline, CDR1 is SNHLY, CDR2 FYNNEI. The CDR3 DNA sequence: TGTGCCAGCACCTCCGGGACAGGGGCGTACAATGAGCAGTTCTTC. Its protein is CASTSGTGAYNEQFF. Based on the CDR3 plus reference TRBV2 and TRBJ2-1, the full variable domain is EPEVTQTPSHQVTQMGQEVILRCVPISNHLYFYWYRQILGQKVEFLVSFYNNEISEKSEIFDDQFSVERPDGSNFTLKIRSTKLEDSAMYFCASTSGTGAYNEQFFGPGTRLTVL.

The chain recombines TRBV7-2 with TRBJ2-1; D could derive from TRBD1 or TRBD2 (5 bases each). This CDR3 spans 15 amino acids. From germline, CDR1 is SGHTA and CDR2 FQGNSA. The germline V and J ends were trimmed by 3 bases and 3 bases, with 12 bases remaining between them. The CDR3 is CASSFSGTLYNEQFF. CDR3 bases: TGTGCCAGCAGCTTTTCCGGGACCCTCTACAATGAGCAGTTCTTC.

The CDR3 region is CAWSVLWASGSQYNEQFF. CDR3 bases: TGTGCCTGGAGTGTACTCTGGGCTAGCGGGAGTCAATACAATGAGCAGTTCTTC. The chain is built from TRBV30 and TRBJ2-1, with 10 bases aligning to TRBD2. CDR3 length: 18 residues. Unmatched junction bases numbered 12, after V lost 0 bases and J lost 4 bases. Germline CDR1 GTSNPN, CDR2 SVGIG (reference sequence). The complete variable domain, with remaining parts taken from reference TRBV30 and TRBJ2-1, reads SQTIHQWPATLVQPVGSPLSLECTVEGTSNPNLYWYRQAAGRGLQLLFYSVGIGQISSEVPQNLSASRPQDRQFILSSKKLLLSDSGFYLCAWSVLWASGSQYNEQFFGPGTRLTVL.

The J gene is TRBJ1-2, the V gene TRBV9; maybe TRBD1 (6 bases). V was clipped by 0 bases and J by 8 bases, with 8 bases between them. This CDR3 region has 12 residues. Germline-derived CDR1 and CDR2 are SGDLS and YYNGEE. The CDR3 region is CASSVEGDGYTF. The CDR3 coding sequence is TGTGCCAGCAGCGTAGAGGGGGACGGCTACACCTTC. The entire variable domain, with the rest obtained from reference TRBV9 and TRBJ1-2, is as follows: DSGVTQTPKHLITATGQRVTLRCSPRSGDLSVYWYQQSLDQGLQFLIQYYNGEERAKGNILERFSAQQFPDLHSELNLSSLELGDSALYFCASSVEGDGYTFGSGTRLTVV.

The chain joins TRBV19 to TRBJ2-7, with TRBD2 matching over 10 bases. The CDR3 spans 16 residues. Germline trimming cut 5 bases from V and 2 bases from J; bases unmatched to any gene: 9. CDR1 and CDR2 from the germline V gene are LNHDA and SQIVND (reference sequence). CDR3 sequence reads: CASSVYSGRTPYEQYF. CDR3 in DNA: TGTGCCAGTAGTGTCTATAGCGGGAGGACCCCCTACGAGCAGTACTTC.

V usage is TRBV7-2 and J usage is TRBJ1-1, with D possibly matching TRBD1 (6 bases). The CDR3 is made up of 14 amino acids. Looked up from germline, CDR1 is SGHTA and CDR2 is FQGNSA. V lost 6 bases and J lost 4, with 15 bases in between. The CDR3 protein is CASRRDRTRTEAFF. As DNA, the CDR3 is TGTGCCAGCAGGCGCGACAGGACCCGCACTGAAGCTTTCTTT. Full variable domain (remainder filled in from reference TRBV7-2 and TRBJ1-1): GAGVSQSPSNKVTEKGKDVELRCDPISGHTALYWYRQSLGQGLEFLIYFQGNSAPDKSGLPSDRFSAERTGGSVSTLTIQRTQQEDSAVYLCASRRDRTRTEAFFGQGTRLTVV.

As concerns this clone: One junction end disagrees with the germline gene, perhaps due to a read error. The chain joins TRBV7-9 to TRBJ2-5; the D is unclear. The CDR3 is 12 residues long. Per germline, CDR1 SEHNR and CDR2 FQNEAQ (reference sequence). Here the CDR3 reads CTSSLVIETQYF. CDR3 DNA: TGTACCAGCAGCTTAGTGATCGAGACCCAGTACTTC.

This sequence joins TRBV6-4 and TRBJ2-1, with D possibly being TRBD2 (5 bases). The CDR3 has 16 amino acids. Germline V CDR1 and CDR2: MRHNA, SNTAGT. Trimming left V 0 bases short and J 9 bases short, with 18 bases between. CDR3 in DNA: TGTGCCAGCAGTGACTCGGCTAGCCAATCTAGGGCTGAGCAGTTCTTC. Its protein product is CASSDSASQSRAEQFF.

Concerning this clone itself: This could be a read error, since a much larger clone is one nucleotide away. This sample includes further DNA sequences coding for the same CDR3. CDR3 coding DNA: TGTGCCATTAGCCCGGACAGTGATCAGCCCCAGCATTTT. It is translated as CAISPDSDQPQHF. V and J are TRBV10-3 and TRBJ1-5; TRBD1 is a possible D gene (6 bases). Germline CDR1 reads ENHRY; CDR2 reads SYGVKD. Trimming removed 9 bases at V and 5 bases at J, with 14 bases between. The CDR3 spans 13 residues.

V is TRBV6-5 and J is TRBJ1-5; D gene ambiguous. The V gene's germline CDR1 is MNHEY and CDR2 SVGAGI. Between the trimmed V and J ends, which lost 1 base and 2 bases, there was a span of 12 bases. The CDR3 is made up of 16 amino acids. CDR3 coding DNA: TGTGCCAGCAGTTACTTCTCCGGGTTTGGCAATCAGCCCCAGCATTTT. It specifies CASSYFSGFGNQPQHF.

This chain links TRBV4-3 with TRBJ2-2; D may be TRBD1 (7 bases). The CDR3 has 16 amino acids. Trimming cost V 0 bases and J 4 bases, with 12 bases left between them. Germline V gene lookup returns CDR1 LGHNA and CDR2 YSLEER. CDR3 bases: TGCGCCAGCAGCCAAGAGGCAGGGGGGAGCACCGGGGAGCTGTTTTTT. This encodes CASSQEAGGSTGELFF.

The V gene is TRBV9, the J gene TRBJ2-1; 7 nucleotides agree with TRBD2. The CDR3 spans 14 residues. Germline loops: CDR1 SGDLS, CDR2 YYNGEE. With V trimmed by 1 base and J by 9 bases, 7 bases remained unmatched. The DNA of the CDR3 is TGTGCCAGCAGCGTACGGGACTACGGGGGTGAGCAGTTCTTC. Amino acid sequence: CASSVRDYGGEQFF.